The T cell receptor beta chain under discussion was sequenced for a study of blood T cell repertoires in COVID-19. V lost 6 bases, J lost 5 bases, and 5 bases stayed unmatched. CDR1 SEHNR and CDR2 FQNEAQ come from the germline V gene (reference sequence). The CDR3 covers 14 residues. Methods used by the authors: Nucleated cell counts were estimated from reference gene primer amplification. Data came from immunoSEQ multiplex PCR; TCRdb stores just in-frame clones and leaves some out. For V, J and clone size, that table is used; D and trimming come from the DNA. The sample holds about 270,000 clones, less than 90% seen once.

The sequence came from a woman between 70 and 85 years old with COVID-19, enrolled during active disease. The rearrangement joins TRBV7-9 to TRBJ2-1; TRBD1 matches at 9 bases. The material sequenced was peripheral blood. The CDR3 reads CASRMDRGDNEQFF. CDR3 nucleotides: TGTGCCAGCAGAATGGACAGGGGCGACAATGAGCAGTTCTTC. Combining the CDR3 with reference TRBV7-9 and TRBJ2-1 gives the whole variable domain DTGVSQNPRHKITKRGQNVTFRCDPISEHNRLYWYRQTLGQGPEFLTYFQNEAQLEKSRLLSDRFSAERPKGSFSTLEIQRTEQGDSAMYLCASRMDRGDNEQFFGPGTRLTVL.